This T cell receptor beta chain was sequenced for a study of regulatory T cells in long-lasting Graves disease. The wider study: Over 5 years of antithyroid drugs with positive TSH receptor antibodies was taken to mean persistent Graves' disease.

This clonotype came up a few times. No antigen is known for it. Both iRepertoire HTBI primers and Arm-PCR of CDR3 regions were used to build the TCR beta libraries. TCRdb processed the multiplex PCR reads anew with MiXCR; each CDR3 protein has one entry. Seen here are about half a million distinct CDR3 sequences, around a fifth observed once, and the top ten hold roughly 13%. Time point defined: persistent/refractory GD, antithyroid drugs over 5 years with positive TRAb. Following extraction of RNA from PBMCs, that RNA was used to make the TCR library. Each patient gave roughly 10 milliliters of EDTA-anticoagulated peripheral blood. Germline-derived CDR1 and CDR2 are SEHNR and FQNEAQ (reference sequence). V was shortened by 7 bases and J by 0 bases, with 12 bases between the two germline ends. CDR3 length equals 14 residues. Study observations and caveats: Persistent Graves' patients showed less TCR diversity than newly diagnosed patients showed. TRBV28, TRBJ1-2 and TRBJ2-5 emerged as the favored segments in persistent disease.

The V and J genes are TRBV7-9 and TRBJ1-1; D uncertain. This receptor was taken from a female donor with Graves disease. This sample comprised peripheral blood mononuclear cells (PBMCs), obtained when the disease was refractory, from a patient treated with antithyroid drugs. This CDR3 reads CASTPHEMNTEAFF. The CDR3 bases are TGTGCCAGCACCCCCCACGAGATGAACACTGAAGCTTTCTTT. Filled out from reference TRBV7-9 and TRBJ1-1, the complete variable domain reads DTGVSQNPRHKITKRGQNVTFRCDPISEHNRLYWYRQTLGQGPEFLTYFQNEAQLEKSRLLSDRFSAERPKGSFSTLEIQRTEQGDSAMYLCASTPHEMNTEAFFGQGTRLTVV.